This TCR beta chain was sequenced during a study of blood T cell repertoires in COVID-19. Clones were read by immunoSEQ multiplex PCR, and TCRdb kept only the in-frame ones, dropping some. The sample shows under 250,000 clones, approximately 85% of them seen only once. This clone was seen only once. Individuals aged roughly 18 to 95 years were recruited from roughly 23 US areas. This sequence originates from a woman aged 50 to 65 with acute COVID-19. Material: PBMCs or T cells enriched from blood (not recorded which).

CDR3 DNA: TGTGCCAGCAGTCAACGCGGACAGGGCTATGGCTACACCTTC. Its translation is CASSQRGQGYGYTF. The chain combines TRBV27 with TRBJ1-2, with 8 bases lining up with TRBD1. J lost 4 bases, V lost 5 bases, and 6 bases had no gene match. In germline, CDR1 is MNHEY, CDR2 SMNVEV (reference sequence). The CDR3 is made up of 14 amino acids.